These 14 T cell receptor beta chains came from one sample sequenced in a study of cytomegalovirus exposure and HLA in healthy donors. Amplification used 60 Vbeta primers and 13 Jbeta primers. Repertoires were generated with immunoSEQ multiplex PCR, while TCRdb's copy carries only in-frame clones and drops some. The table records tens of thousands of clones, around three quarters of them present only once. The material sequenced was PBMCs. The source is a woman aged 45-65 years in good health and CMV-seropositive.

The chain joins TRBV5-1 to TRBJ2-5; 11 nucleotides agree with TRBD2. Germline V lookup: CDR1 SGHRS, CDR2 YFSETQ. Trimming took 4 bases from V and 4 from J; bases not matched to a gene: 3. The CDR3 is 14 amino acids. DNA for the CDR3: TGCGCCAGCAGCCCCGGGACTAGCGGAGAGACCCAGTACTTC. This codes for CASSPGTSGETQYF.

The rearrangement uses TRBV18 and TRBJ1-2, with 8 bases that match TRBD1. The V gene's germline CDR1 is KGHSH and CDR2 LQKENI. The CDR3 consists of 14 residues. Trimming cost V 2 bases and J 11 bases; bases outside gene matches: 10. CDR3 DNA: TGTGCCAGCTCACCAGCCGACAGGGGTTTTCCGTACACCTTC. This gives the protein CASSPADRGFPYTF.

The gene calls are TRBV2 and TRBJ2-5; tentative D call: TRBD1 (6 bases). Germline CDR1 and CDR2: SNHLY and FYNNEI. The CDR3 length is 14 residues. V lost 4 bases, J lost 2 bases, and 11 bases lay in between. As DNA, the CDR3 is TGTGCCAGCAGTGCGGTGCAGGGGCAAGAGACCCAGTACTTC. It codes for CASSAVQGQETQYF. Filled out from reference TRBV2 and TRBJ2-5, the complete variable domain reads EPEVTQTPSHQVTQMGQEVILRCVPISNHLYFYWYRQILGQKVEFLVSFYNNEISEKSEIFDDQFSVERPDGSNFTLKIRSTKLEDSAMYFCASSAVQGQETQYFGPGTRLLVL.

The chain uses TRBV11-2 and TRBJ2-5; D possibly corresponds to TRBD2 (6 bases). Germline CDR1 is SGHAT and CDR2 is FQNNGV. With 2 bases removed from V and 1 base from J, the gap between germline ends came to 17 bases. The CDR3 has 17 amino acids. This CDR3 is CASSLRYGGTLQETQYF. Here the CDR3 DNA reads TGTGCCAGCAGCTTAAGGTACGGCGGGACCCTCCAAGAGACCCAGTACTTC.

This clone was counted once. The chain carries TRBV10-1 and TRBJ2-1, with 9 positions matching TRBD2. The length of the CDR3 is 16 residues. Germline V gene sequence: CDR1 WNHNN, CDR2 SYGVQD (reference sequence). V was pared by 0 bases and J by 4 bases, with 4 bases of the junction left unmatched. For the CDR3, the DNA is TGCGCCAGCAGTGAGTCACAGCGGGGGGCTTACAATGAGCAGTTCTTC. Translation gives CASSESQRGAYNEQFF.

This clone came up a few times. The chain is built from TRBV29-1 and TRBJ1-2, with TRBD1 as a possible D gene (6 bases). The germline gives CDR1 SQVTM, CDR2 ANQGSEA. This CDR3 has 15 residues. Deletions cut 4 bases from V and 6 bases from J, with 21 bases between. CDR3 in amino acids: CSVVTLGTNVNGYTF. CDR3 DNA: TGCAGCGTTGTTACCCTCGGGACAAATGTCAATGGCTACACCTTC.

The chain joins TRBV30 to TRBJ2-1; a weak D match, TRBD2 (5 bases). CDR1 and CDR2 from the germline V gene are GTSNPN and SVGIG (reference sequence). The V end was cut by 4 bases, the J end by 10 bases, with 20 bases between. This CDR3 has 14 residues. The CDR3 protein is CAWTLGGLIHEQFF. The CDR3, as DNA: TGTGCCTGGACTCTTGGCGGGTTAATCCACGAGCAGTTCTTC. Supplemented by reference TRBV30 and TRBJ2-1, the full variable domain reads SQTIHQWPATLVQPVGSPLSLECTVEGTSNPNLYWYRQAAGRGLQLLFYSVGIGQISSEVPQNLSASRPQDRQFILSSKKLLLSDSGFYLCAWTLGGLIHEQFFGPGTRLTVL.

The J gene is TRBJ2-3, the V gene TRBV6-4, with TRBD2 matching 8 bases. Trimming cost V 8 bases and J 2 bases; bases outside gene matches: 6. Germline CDR1 and CDR2: MRHNA and SNTAGT. This CDR3 is built from 14 residues. The CDR3 loop reads CASSRGGDTDTQYF. The DNA of the CDR3 is TGTGCCAGCTCCCGGGGGGGCGACACAGATACGCAGTATTTT.

This chain connects TRBV7-9 to TRBJ1-2; a weak D match, TRBD1 (5 bases). Germline values: CDR1 SEHNR, CDR2 FQNEAQ (reference sequence). CDR3 length: 14 amino acids. V was shortened by 1 base and J by 3 bases, with 9 bases between the two germline ends. CDR3 protein: CASSLESGDYGYTF. The CDR3 bases are TGTGCCAGCAGCTTAGAGTCGGGGGACTATGGCTACACCTTC.

The V and J genes are TRBV19 and TRBJ2-4; 8 positions agree with TRBD1. From germline, CDR1 is LNHDA and CDR2 SQIVND (reference sequence). V was pared by 5 bases and J by 7 bases, with 4 bases of the junction left unmatched. The CDR3 has 13 amino acids. The CDR3 sequence: CASSFQGANIQYF. The CDR3 DNA sequence: TGTGCCAGTAGTTTCCAGGGGGCGAACATTCAGTACTTC.

This clone was detected only a few times. This chain uses TRBV9 with TRBJ2-1; TRBD2 aligns across 9 bases. After removal of 4 bases from V and 0 bases from J, the junction contained 2 bases not matched to a gene. The CDR3 runs to 15 residues. CDR1 SGDLS and CDR2 YYNGEE come from the germline V gene. The CDR3 DNA follows: TGTGCCAGCAGCTTTAGCGGGAGCTCCTACAATGAGCAGTTCTTC. It is translated as CASSFSGSSYNEQFF.

This chain uses TRBV5-6 with TRBJ1-4, with D perhaps TRBD1 (6 bases). The ends were cut back, 0 bases at V and 5 bases at J, with 14 bases in the middle. Germline-derived CDR1 and CDR2 are SGHDT and YYEEEE. This CDR3 has 16 residues. The CDR3 protein is CASSLAMSGENEKLFF. DNA of the CDR3: TGTGCCAGCAGCTTGGCCATGTCAGGGGAAAATGAAAAACTGTTTTTT.

The chain joins TRBV30 to TRBJ2-6, with a weak D call TRBD1 (5 bases). The CDR3 loop spans 16 amino acids. Looked up from germline, CDR1 is GTSNPN and CDR2 is SVGIG (reference sequence). Trimming shortened V by 0 bases and J by 2 bases, and 11 bases separated the two germline ends. CDR3 nucleotide sequence: TGTGCCTGGAGTGTGGCTACAGGTCCTGGGGCCAACGTCCTGACTTTC. Its protein product is CAWSVATGPGANVLTF.

This clone appeared a few times. The chain has TRBV6-6 and TRBJ2-3, with 8 positions matching TRBD1. Germline CDR1 reads MNHNY; CDR2 reads SVGAGI (reference sequence). V was clipped by 7 bases and J by 4 bases; unmatched bases: 10. This CDR3 has 15 amino acids. CDR3 protein: CASTEQGVPSDTQYF. In DNA, the CDR3 is TGTGCCAGCACCGAACAGGGGGTGCCCTCAGATACGCAGTATTTT.